This TCR beta chain emerged from a study of blood T cell repertoires in COVID-19. Clones were sequenced by immunoSEQ multiplex PCR, and TCRdb holds only the in-frame ones, with some missing. The table shows 350,000 or so clones, with roughly 89% occurring only once. The CDR3 runs 15 residues. V was cut by 6 bases and J by 1 base, with 15 bases left in between. Germline V gene data show CDR1 as MNHEY and CDR2 as SVGAGI. What was sequenced was peripheral blood. The chain couples TRBV6-5 to TRBJ1-1; D gene unclear. The sequence was obtained from a woman in her fifties or sixties with COVID-19, enrolled during active disease. The chain's CDR3 is CASSPSERGNTEAFF. The CDR3 DNA reads TGTGCCAGCAGCCCCTCCGAACGGGGGAACACTGAAGCTTTCTTT.